Sequencing of this T cell receptor beta chain was carried out in a study of CD8+CD57+ T cells in acquired aplastic anemia. Study conclusions and caveats: The study found no significant CD8+ Simpson's diversity difference between patients and controls.

The CDR3 is 14 residues long. Germline CDR1 and CDR2: LNHDA and SQIVND (reference sequence). Of note for this clonotype: Its target is unknown. One end of the junction fails to match germline, which may point to a read error.

CDR3 and TCR beta VDJ profiling relied on a genomic DNA template. TCRdb independently ran MiXCR on the reads; one entry per CDR3 protein. Among approximately 170,000 distinct CDR3 sequences listed, about half were seen once. Patients who underwent sequencing had shown CD8+CD57+ cell expansion by flow cytometry. Severe acquired aplastic anemia was present in all patients. Prior therapy had not been administered to any patient at the time of blood sampling. The receptor was isolated from a human donor with aplastic anemia. The J gene is TRBJ1-3, the V gene TRBV19; D is ambiguous. The sequenced material came from sorted CD4+, CD8+, or CD8+CD57+ T cells (not recorded which) from PBMCs. CDR3 sequence (DNA): TGTGCCAGTAGGGATCTGGGCTCTGGAAACACCGTATGTTTT. Protein: CASRDLGSGNTVCF.